These 4 T cell receptor beta chains were all obtained from the same sample, sequenced in a study of cytomegalovirus exposure and HLA in healthy donors. A multiplex PCR was run with 60 Vbeta primers and 13 Jbeta primers. Sequencing used immunoSEQ multiplex PCR; TCRdb keeps in-frame clones, though not all of them. The table lists under 250,000 clones, around 80% of them singletons. Sequencing used PBMCs. These receptors were collected from a middle-aged man in good health and CMV-seropositive.

V gene TRBV5-1 combines with J gene TRBJ2-3, with D tentatively TRBD2 (7 bases). This CDR3 comprises 14 residues. V shed 0 bases and J shed 4 bases, with 9 bases lying between them. Looked up from germline, CDR1 is SGHRS and CDR2 is YFSETQ. CDR3 amino acids: CASSLAGGADTQYF. The CDR3 DNA reads as TGCGCCAGCAGCTTGGCGGGGGGCGCAGATACGCAGTATTTT.

CDR3 sequence: CAISESLGQAGRNNEQFF. In nucleotides, the CDR3 is TGTGCCATCAGTGAGTCGCTAGGACAAGCGGGAAGGAACAATGAGCAGTTCTTC. The chain recombines TRBV10-3 with TRBJ2-1, with TRBD2 matching 7 bases. Per the germline V gene, CDR1 is ENHRY and CDR2 is SYGVKD. The length of the CDR3 is 18 residues. The V gene end was trimmed by 0 bases and the J gene end by 5 bases; junction bases not matched to a gene: 13.

V usage is TRBV19 and J usage is TRBJ1-5, with D tentatively TRBD1 (6 bases). V was pared by 4 bases and J by 7 bases, with 14 bases between. The CDR3 is made up of 14 amino acids. Germline-derived CDR1 and CDR2 are LNHDA and SQIVND (reference sequence). CDR3: CASSTPSGGQPQHF. The CDR3 bases are TGTGCCAGTAGTACTCCCTCTGGGGGCCAGCCCCAGCATTTT.

The chain couples TRBV15 to TRBJ2-3, with 11 nucleotides matching TRBD2. This CDR3 is 14 amino acids long. Germline V gene sequence: CDR1 LNHNV, CDR2 YYDKDF (reference sequence). Losses at the gene ends were 8 bases for V and 4 bases for J; bases not matched to a gene: 5. CDR3 in DNA: TGTGCCACCGCTACTAGCGGGAGCGCAGATACGCAGTATTTT. It is translated as CATATSGSADTQYF.